These T cell receptor beta chains were read from a single sample in a study of cytomegalovirus exposure and HLA in healthy donors. Assay used: immunoSEQ multiplex PCR; TCRdb lists only in-frame clones, some missing. The data hold about 160,000 clones, with roughly 80% observed a single time. The sequenced sample consisted of PBMCs. These receptors were collected from a human donor in good health. CDR3s leave out the opening cysteine and the closing phenylalanine or tryptophan.

>TRBJ2-3|TRBV6-5
ASSRTISGTDTQY
>TRBJ2-7|TRBV28
ASSTGDSRQWEQY
>TRBJ2-1|TRBV25-1
ASSDISGSGREQF
>TRBJ2-3|TRBV19
ASSIGGTLGDTQY
>TRBJ1-5|TRBV9
ASSEGTGYNQPQH
>TRBJ2-3|TRBV30
AWSVRRADTQY
>TRBJ1-2|TRBV19
ASSRYRDDGYT
>TRBJ2-2|TRBV27
ASGGTGELF
>TRBJ2-5|TRBV18
ASSQRVGGGKETQY
>TRBJ2-3|TRBV7-9
ASSPTGSGITSTDTQY
>TRBJ2-5|TRBV6-4
ASSDSSTQY
>TRBJ2-7|TRBV19
ASSIGATYEQY
>TRBJ1-6|TRBV30
AWSSDSPLH
>TRBJ2-2|TRBV5-1
ASSPETQNTGELF
>TRBJ2-5|TRBV5-1
ASKGKGAERLGETQY
>TRBJ2-7|TRBV30
AWKESRTSYEQY
>TRBJ2-1|TRBV6-4
ASRGLGDQQF
>TRBJ1-4|TRBV6-6
ASSPFGRANEKLF
>TRBJ1-4|TRBV10-2
ASSDPREVEEKLF
>TRBJ2-7|TRBV6-1
ASSELQGSYEQY
>TRBJ1-5|TRBV27
ASSLYGQRNSNQPQH
>TRBJ2-7|TRBV10-1
ASSEGSRGYEQY
>TRBJ1-2|TRBV5-4
ASSSRRTGAGYT
>TRBJ1-5|TRBV5-1
ASSLGQGDQPQH
>TRBJ2-7|TRBV6-6
ASSYPGLVDEQY
>TRBJ2-1|TRBV2
ASSEEGGGASPPF
>TRBJ1-2|TRBV5-1
ASSLSEWGRGDYGYT
>TRBJ1-3|TRBV5-5
ASSLEAGPGNTIY